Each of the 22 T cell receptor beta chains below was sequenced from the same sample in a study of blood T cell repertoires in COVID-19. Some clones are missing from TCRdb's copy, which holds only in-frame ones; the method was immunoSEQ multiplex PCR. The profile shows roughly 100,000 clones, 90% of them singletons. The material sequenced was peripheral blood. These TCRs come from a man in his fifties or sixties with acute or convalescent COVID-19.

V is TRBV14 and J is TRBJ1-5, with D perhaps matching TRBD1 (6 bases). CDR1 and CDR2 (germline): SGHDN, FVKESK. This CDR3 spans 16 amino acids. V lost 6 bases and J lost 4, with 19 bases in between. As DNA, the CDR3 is TGTGCCAGCAGACCCAAAATACAGGGTCTTAATCAGCCCCAGCATTTT. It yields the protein CASRPKIQGLNQPQHF. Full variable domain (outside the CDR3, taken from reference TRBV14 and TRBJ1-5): EAGVTQFPSHSVIEKGQTVTLRCDPISGHDNLYWYRRVMGKEIKFLLHFVKESKQDESGMPNNRFLAERTGGTYSTLKVQPAELEDSGVYFCASRPKIQGLNQPQHFGDGTRLSIL.

CDR3 residues: CASSPNDRDTGELFF. CDR3 nucleotides: TGTGCCAGCAGCCCCAACGATAGAGACACCGGGGAGCTGTTTTTT. The chain links TRBV27 to TRBJ2-2; no firm D call. CDR1 and CDR2 (germline): MNHEY, SMNVEV (reference sequence). The CDR3 has 15 residues. V lost 6 bases and J 3 bases, leaving 14 bases between the germline ends.

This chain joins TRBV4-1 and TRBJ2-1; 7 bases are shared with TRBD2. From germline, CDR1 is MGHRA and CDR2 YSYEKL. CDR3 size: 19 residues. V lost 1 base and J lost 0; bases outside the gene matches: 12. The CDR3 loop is CASSQGEAGAVSSYNEQFF. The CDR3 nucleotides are TGCGCCAGCAGCCAAGGTGAGGCGGGAGCTGTGAGCTCCTACAATGAGCAGTTCTTC.

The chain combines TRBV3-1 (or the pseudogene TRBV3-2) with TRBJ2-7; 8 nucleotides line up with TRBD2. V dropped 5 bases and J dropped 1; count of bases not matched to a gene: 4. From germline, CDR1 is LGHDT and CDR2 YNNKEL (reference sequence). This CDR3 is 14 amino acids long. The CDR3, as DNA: TGTGCCAGCAGCATGGGACTAGATTCCTACGAGCAGTACTTC. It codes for CASSMGLDSYEQYF.

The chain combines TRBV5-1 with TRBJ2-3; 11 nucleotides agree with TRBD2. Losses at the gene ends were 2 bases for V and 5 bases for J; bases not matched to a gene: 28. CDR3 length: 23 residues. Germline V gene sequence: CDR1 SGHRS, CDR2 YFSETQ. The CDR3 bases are TGCGCCAGCAGCTTCCCCACACGCAGTCACCCTAGCGGGGGGCCAGATACGAAAGATACGCAGTATTTT. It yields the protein CASSFPTRSHPSGGPDTKDTQYF.

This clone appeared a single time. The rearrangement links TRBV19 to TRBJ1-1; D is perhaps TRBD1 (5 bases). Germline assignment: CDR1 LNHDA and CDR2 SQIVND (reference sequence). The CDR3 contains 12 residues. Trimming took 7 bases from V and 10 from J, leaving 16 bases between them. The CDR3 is CASTTTGGSAFF. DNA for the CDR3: TGTGCCAGTACCACGACCGGGGGGTCAGCTTTCTTT.

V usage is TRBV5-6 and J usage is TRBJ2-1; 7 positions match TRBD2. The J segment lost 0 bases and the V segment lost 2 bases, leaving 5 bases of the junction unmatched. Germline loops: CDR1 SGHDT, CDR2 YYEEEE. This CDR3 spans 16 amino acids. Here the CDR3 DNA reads TGTGCCAGCAGCTTACGGGAGGCGAGCTCCTACAATGAGCAGTTCTTC. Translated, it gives CASSLREASSYNEQFF.

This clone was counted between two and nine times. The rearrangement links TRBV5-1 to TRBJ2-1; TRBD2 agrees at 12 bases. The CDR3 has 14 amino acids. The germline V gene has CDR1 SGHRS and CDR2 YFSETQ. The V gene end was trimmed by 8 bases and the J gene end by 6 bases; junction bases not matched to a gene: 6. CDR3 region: CASRRTSGVNEQFF. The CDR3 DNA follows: TGCGCCAGTCGCAGGACTAGCGGGGTCAATGAGCAGTTCTTC.

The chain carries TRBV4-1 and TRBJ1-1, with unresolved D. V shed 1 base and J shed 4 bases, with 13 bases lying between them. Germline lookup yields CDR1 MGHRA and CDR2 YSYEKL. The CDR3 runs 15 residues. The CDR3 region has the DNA TGCGCCAGCAGCCAAGGTGCGGAGAGCGGCACTGAAGCTTTCTTT. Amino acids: CASSQGAESGTEAFF.

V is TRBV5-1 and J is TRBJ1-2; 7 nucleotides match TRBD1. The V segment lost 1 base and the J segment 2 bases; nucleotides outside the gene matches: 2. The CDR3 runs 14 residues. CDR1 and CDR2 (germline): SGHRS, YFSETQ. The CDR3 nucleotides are TGCGCCAGCAGCTTGAAGGACAGGAACTATGGCTACACCTTC. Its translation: CASSLKDRNYGYTF.

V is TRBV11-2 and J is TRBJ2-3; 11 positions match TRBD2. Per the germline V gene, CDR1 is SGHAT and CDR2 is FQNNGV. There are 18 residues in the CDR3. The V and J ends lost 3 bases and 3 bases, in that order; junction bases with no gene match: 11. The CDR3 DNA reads TGTGCCAGCAGCTTGGCACCCGGACTAGCGGGTAGGACAGATACGCAGTATTTT. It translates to CASSLAPGLAGRTDTQYF.

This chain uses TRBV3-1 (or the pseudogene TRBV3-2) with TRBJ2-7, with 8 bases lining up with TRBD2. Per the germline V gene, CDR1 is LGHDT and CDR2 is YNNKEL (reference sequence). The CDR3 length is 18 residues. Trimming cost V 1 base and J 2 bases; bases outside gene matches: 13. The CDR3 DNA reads TGTGCCAGCAGCCAAGGCCCCGGGGGGGGGCGGACCCCCTACGAGCAGTACTTC. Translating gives CASSQGPGGGRTPYEQYF.

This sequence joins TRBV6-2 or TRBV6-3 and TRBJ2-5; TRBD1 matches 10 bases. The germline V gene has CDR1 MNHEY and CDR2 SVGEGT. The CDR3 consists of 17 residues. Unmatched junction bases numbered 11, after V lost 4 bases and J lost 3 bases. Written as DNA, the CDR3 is TGTGCCAGCAGTTCACGTAACGACAGGGGGCAGGAAGAGACCCAGTACTTC. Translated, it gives CASSSRNDRGQEETQYF.

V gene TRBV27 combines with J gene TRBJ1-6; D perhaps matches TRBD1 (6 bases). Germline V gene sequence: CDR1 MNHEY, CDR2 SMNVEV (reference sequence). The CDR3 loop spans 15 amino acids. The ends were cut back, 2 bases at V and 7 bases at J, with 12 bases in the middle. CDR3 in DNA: TGTGCCAGCAGTTTAGTCCCCAGGGGAAATTCACCCCTCCACTTT. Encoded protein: CASSLVPRGNSPLHF.

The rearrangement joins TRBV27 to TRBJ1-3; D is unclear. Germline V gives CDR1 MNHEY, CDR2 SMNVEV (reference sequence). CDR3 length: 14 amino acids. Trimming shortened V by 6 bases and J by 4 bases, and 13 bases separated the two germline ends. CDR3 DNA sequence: TGTGCCAGCAGGAGGACTCCCGGCGGAAACACCATATATTTT. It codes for CASRRTPGGNTIYF.

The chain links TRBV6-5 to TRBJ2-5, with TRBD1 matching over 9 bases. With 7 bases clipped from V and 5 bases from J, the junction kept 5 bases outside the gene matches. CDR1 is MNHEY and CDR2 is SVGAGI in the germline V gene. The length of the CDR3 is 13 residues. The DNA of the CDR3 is TGTGCCAGCACTACAGGGGGCTGGGAGACCCAGTACTTC. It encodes CASTTGGWETQYF.

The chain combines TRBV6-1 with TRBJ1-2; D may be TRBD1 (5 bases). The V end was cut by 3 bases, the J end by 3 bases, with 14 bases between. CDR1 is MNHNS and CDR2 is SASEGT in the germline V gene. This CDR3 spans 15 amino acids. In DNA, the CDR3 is TGTGCCAGCAGTGACCGGGGGGGAGGGGACTATGGCTACACCTTC. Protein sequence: CASSDRGGGDYGYTF.

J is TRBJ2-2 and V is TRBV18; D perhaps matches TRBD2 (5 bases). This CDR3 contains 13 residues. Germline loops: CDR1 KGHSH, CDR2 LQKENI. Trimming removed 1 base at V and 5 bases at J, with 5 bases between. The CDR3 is CASSPRETGELFF. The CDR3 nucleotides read TGTGCCAGCTCACCACGGGAGACCGGGGAGCTGTTTTTT. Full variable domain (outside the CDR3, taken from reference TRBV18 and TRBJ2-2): NAGVMQNPRHLVRRRGQEARLRCSPMKGHSHVYWYRQLPEEGLKFMVYLQKENIIDESGMPKERFSAEFPKEGPSILRIQQVVRGDSAAYFCASSPRETGELFFGEGSRLTVL.

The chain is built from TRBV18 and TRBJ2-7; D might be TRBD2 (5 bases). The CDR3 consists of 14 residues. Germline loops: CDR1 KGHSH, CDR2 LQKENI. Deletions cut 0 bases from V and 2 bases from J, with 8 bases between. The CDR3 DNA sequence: TGTGCCAGCTCACCACCAGGGCGGGCCTACGAGCAGTACTTC. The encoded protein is CASSPPGRAYEQYF.

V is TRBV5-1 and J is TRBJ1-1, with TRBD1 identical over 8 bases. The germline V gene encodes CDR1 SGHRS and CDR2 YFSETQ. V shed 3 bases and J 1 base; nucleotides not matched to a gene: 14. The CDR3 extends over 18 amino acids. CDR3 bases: TGCGCCAGCAGCTACGGGACAGGTGATTGGGGAGGGAACACTGAAGCTTTCTTT. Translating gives CASSYGTGDWGGNTEAFF.

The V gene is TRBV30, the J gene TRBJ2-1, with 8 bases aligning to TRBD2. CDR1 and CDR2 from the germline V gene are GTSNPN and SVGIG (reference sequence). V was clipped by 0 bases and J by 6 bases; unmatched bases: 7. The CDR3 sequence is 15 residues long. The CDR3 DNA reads TGTGCCTGGAGTGTACTGCGGGAGGTGGGCAATGAGCAGTTCTTC. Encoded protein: CAWSVLREVGNEQFF. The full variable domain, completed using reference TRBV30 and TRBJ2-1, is SQTIHQWPATLVQPVGSPLSLECTVEGTSNPNLYWYRQAAGRGLQLLFYSVGIGQISSEVPQNLSASRPQDRQFILSSKKLLLSDSGFYLCAWSVLREVGNEQFFGPGTRLTVL.

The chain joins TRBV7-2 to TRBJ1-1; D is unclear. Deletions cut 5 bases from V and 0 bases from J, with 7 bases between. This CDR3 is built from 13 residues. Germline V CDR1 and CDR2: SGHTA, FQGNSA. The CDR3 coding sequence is TGTGCCAGCAGCGCACAGATGAACACTGAAGCTTTCTTT. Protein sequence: CASSAQMNTEAFF.